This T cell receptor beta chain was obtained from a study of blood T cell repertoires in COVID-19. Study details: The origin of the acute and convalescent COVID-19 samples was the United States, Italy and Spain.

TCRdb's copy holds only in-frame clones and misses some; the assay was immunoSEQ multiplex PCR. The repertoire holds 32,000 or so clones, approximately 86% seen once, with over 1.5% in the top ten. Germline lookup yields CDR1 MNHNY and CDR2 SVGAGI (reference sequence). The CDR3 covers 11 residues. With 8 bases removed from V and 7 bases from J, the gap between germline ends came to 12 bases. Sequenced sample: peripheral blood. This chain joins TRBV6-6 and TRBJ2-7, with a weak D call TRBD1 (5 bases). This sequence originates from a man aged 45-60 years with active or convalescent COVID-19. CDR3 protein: CASGSGREQYF. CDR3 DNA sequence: TGTGCCAGCGGCTCAGGGCGTGAGCAGTACTTC.